These 14 T cell receptor beta chains were sequenced from one sample in a study of beta chain features in type 1 diabetes listed by TCRdb under 2018. Libraries were constructed by the immunoSEQ multiplex PCR assay. All of the isolated RNA was reverse transcribed with the High Capacity cDNA Reverse Transcription Kit, so expressed TCRB transcripts were sequenced. Not all clones reach the TCRdb copy of this immuneACCESS table, which keeps in-frame sequences only. Checked studies attribute under half of the gap to unresolved V genes and leave the rest unexplained. For this sample the table gives 860,000 or so clones, of which roughly 16% were detected only once. The top ten clonotypes cover 0.02% to 0.025% of the sample. The sample taken for sequencing was naive CD4+ T cells from blood. The cell subset or site label for this specimen denotes: true naive CD4+ T cells. The receptors were gathered from a woman aged 18 to 35 in good health.

This clone was detected only a few times. This chain uses TRBV5-1 with TRBJ1-2; no firm D call. V dropped 1 base and J dropped 8 bases, with 12 bases sitting between them. The germline gives CDR1 SGHRS, CDR2 YFSETQ. The length of the CDR3 is 13 residues. The DNA for the CDR3 is TGCGCCAGCAGCTTGTTAGGCCGGGCGGGCTACACCTTC. This sequence encodes CASSLLGRAGYTF.

Regarding this clone: Sequence at one end of the junction differs from germline and may be a read error. The chain has TRBV7-7 and TRBJ2-5; TRBD2 matches at 7 bases. The CDR3 covers 19 residues. CDR1 and CDR2 (germline): SSHAT, FNYEAQ (reference sequence). CDR3 nucleotides: TGTGCTAGCAGCTTATCCCCGGTGGGTCAATCTGCGGGAGAAGAGACCCAGTACTTC. The encoded protein is CASSLSPVGQSAGEETQYF.

This chain uses TRBV5-6 with TRBJ1-4; 8 nucleotides agree with TRBD1. The CDR3 length is 16 residues. V lost 0 bases, J lost 5 bases, and 6 bases stayed unmatched. Germline lookup yields CDR1 SGHDT and CDR2 YYEEEE. CDR3: CASSLGDRGGNEKLFF. The CDR3 DNA sequence: TGTGCCAGCAGCTTGGGCGACAGGGGAGGAAATGAAAAACTGTTTTTT.

This chain links TRBV15 with TRBJ1-1, with 7 bases that match TRBD1. Germline V CDR1 and CDR2: LNHNV, YYDKDF (reference sequence). The length of the CDR3 is 14 residues. The junction had 6 bases not matched to a gene; V was cut back by 6 bases and J by 2 bases. The CDR3 DNA follows: TGTGCCACCAGAGAACAGGGGACAAACACTGAAGCTTTCTTT. Encoded protein: CATREQGTNTEAFF.

The chain carries TRBV18 and TRBJ2-3; TRBD1 agrees at 10 bases. The CDR3 has 17 amino acids. Germline V gives CDR1 KGHSH, CDR2 LQKENI. With 1 base clipped from V and 3 bases from J, the junction kept 7 bases outside the gene matches. CDR3 residues: CASSPQLTGGRTDTQYF. The CDR3 DNA follows: TGTGCCAGCTCACCACAATTGACAGGGGGCCGGACAGATACGCAGTATTTT.

The V call is TRBV4-2, the J call TRBJ2-7; D assignment may be TRBD1 or TRBD2 (6 bases each). Germline CDR1 reads LGHNA; CDR2 reads YNFKEQ. There are 14 residues in the CDR3. V lost 0 bases and J 2 bases, leaving 8 bases between the germline ends. As DNA, the CDR3 is TGTGCCAGCAGCCAAGAAGGGGGGCCCTACGAGCAGTACTTC. Translation: CASSQEGGPYEQYF.

This clone has more than one count but fewer than ten. The chain links TRBV29-1 to TRBJ2-5; D might be TRBD2 (7 bases). This CDR3 contains 13 residues. The germline V gene encodes CDR1 SQVTM and CDR2 ANQGSEA. The germline V and J ends were trimmed by 4 bases and 11 bases, with 20 bases remaining between them. The CDR3, as DNA: TGCAGCGTTGGTCTGCGGGAGAATCAGGGGCAGTACTTC. It encodes CSVGLRENQGQYF.

This clone was seen only a few times. The chain recombines TRBV5-1 with TRBJ2-7; D gene ambiguous. This CDR3 is built from 9 residues. V was trimmed by 6 bases and J by 5 bases, leaving 3 bases between them. Per the germline V gene, CDR1 is SGHRS and CDR2 is YFSETQ. The CDR3 DNA reads as TGCGCCAGCAACCACGAGCAGTACTTC. It specifies CASNHEQYF.

The chain combines TRBV5-1 with TRBJ1-1; D uncertain. Germline loops: CDR1 SGHRS, CDR2 YFSETQ. V lost 4 bases and J 4 bases, leaving 14 bases between the germline ends. This CDR3 is built from 14 residues. The CDR3 sequence: CASSMFDPSTEAFF. The CDR3 coding sequence is TGCGCCAGCAGCATGTTCGATCCCAGCACTGAAGCTTTCTTT.

This clone was seen only a few times. Distinct nucleotide sequences in the sample also encode this CDR3. The chain has TRBV4-2 and TRBJ2-7; possible D gene TRBD2, 6 bases. The CDR3 runs to 14 residues. The V end was cut by 0 bases, the J end by 1 base, with 7 bases between. Germline V gene sequence: CDR1 LGHNA, CDR2 YNFKEQ. The DNA for the CDR3 is TGTGCCAGCAGCCAAGATCGGGGGTCCTACGAGCAGTACTTC. It translates to CASSQDRGSYEQYF.

The chain is built from TRBV28 and TRBJ2-2; D is perhaps TRBD2 (8 bases). V shed 4 bases and J shed 13 bases, with 16 bases lying between them. The CDR3 has 13 residues. Germline-derived CDR1 and CDR2 are MDHEN and SYDVKM. The CDR3 DNA reads TGTGCCAGCAGTTCCGGGGACAGCGGGAGGCTGTTTTTT. This codes for CASSSGDSGRLFF. Variable domain in full (rest from reference TRBV28 and TRBJ2-2): DVKVTQSSRYLVKRTGEKVFLECVQDMDHENMFWYRQDPGLGLRLIYFSYDVKMKEKGDIPEGYSVSREKKERFSLILESASTNQTSMYLCASSSGDSGRLFFGEGSRLTVL.

This clone occurred a few times. V is TRBV28 and J is TRBJ2-1, with D unclear. V lost 4 bases, J lost 4 bases, and 5 bases lay in between. The CDR3 has 12 amino acids. Germline values: CDR1 MDHEN, CDR2 SYDVKM. CDR3 nucleotides: TGTGCCAGCAGTTCAGAGTACAATGAGCAGTTCTTC. This gives the protein CASSSEYNEQFF.

This clone was observed a few times. The chain recombines TRBV4-2 with TRBJ2-1; TRBD2 aligns across 10 bases. The ends lost 0 bases at V and 16 bases at J; junction bases unmatched: 15. The CDR3 extends over 16 amino acids. Germline V lookup: CDR1 LGHNA, CDR2 YNFKEQ. The CDR3 DNA sequence: TGTGCCAGCAGCCAAGACCTAGCGGGAGTACAGAGGATCGAATTCTTC. Residues: CASSQDLAGVQRIEFF.

In this sample, this clone turned up a few times. The V gene is TRBV4-3, the J gene TRBJ2-1; no firm D call. The CDR3 has 14 amino acids. Trimming removed 0 bases from V and 7 bases from J, with 10 bases in between. The germline V gene has CDR1 LGHNA and CDR2 YSLEER. DNA for the CDR3: TGCGCCAGCAGCCAAGAAAGGCTCAGTAATGAGCAGTTCTTC. It encodes CASSQERLSNEQFF.